The clone carrying this TCR beta chain was seen many times. Its antigen is unidentified. This sequence may be a read error, since a much larger clone differs from it by one base. These data belong to a study of CD8+CD57+ T cells in acquired aplastic anemia. Turning to the study itself: Healthy donor CD4+ cell samples had a mean of about 10 million reads. Study-level results: Between patients and controls, CD8+ Simpson's diversity did not vary significantly.

This CDR3 contains 13 residues. Per the germline V gene, CDR1 is ENHRY and CDR2 is SYGVKD. Using genomic DNA as the template, TCR beta VDJ and CDR3 profiling was carried out. TCRdb re-called the reads through MiXCR, storing one row per CDR3 protein. The repertoire holds 150,000 to 200,000 distinct CDR3 sequences, around 45% seen once, with approximately 1% in the top ten. This chain links TRBV10-3 with TRBJ2-7; 7 bases are a match to TRBD1. The origin of this receptor is a human donor in good health. Sequenced input: sorted CD4+, CD8+, or CD8+CD57+ T cells (not recorded which) from PBMCs. Written as DNA, the CDR3 is TGTGCCATCAAACCGGGACAGACCTACGAGCAGTGCTTC. Protein: CAIKPGQTYEQCF.